This T cell receptor (beta chain) is from a study of T cell repertoires in cytomegalovirus infection. Study context: CMV epitopes that were recently identified and HLA-C-restricted were used alongside well-studied HLA-B-restricted ones. Both CMV infection and a matching HLA type were indicated by public TCR beta signatures. The study's findings and limits: People with CMV and the relevant HLA were identified by cumulative public TCR beta family frequency. The response measured ex vivo was dominated by TCR beta clonotypes (HLA-C-restricted and CMV-specific).

TCRdb itself ran the reads through MiXCR, one entry per CDR3 protein. The table includes approximately 120,000 distinct CDR3 sequences, over 30% detected once. Of note for this clonotype: Antigen specificity is unknown.

This CDR3 spans 13 amino acids. CDR1 and CDR2 from the germline V gene are MNHEY and SVGAGI. Trimming took off 2 bases at V and 0 bases at J, with 5 bases between the two ends. This chain links TRBV6-5 with TRBJ2-7; D ambiguous. The sample in question was CD8+ T cells from cultured PBMCs, obtained from culture after CMV antigen stimulation. The TCR comes from a human donor in good health (CMV status not recorded). Some clones in this sample may be carry-over from other donors' samples. For the CDR3, the DNA is TGTGCCAGCAGTTACGGGTACTCCTACGAGCAGTACTTC. Encoded protein: CASSYGYSYEQYF.